This TCR beta chain was sequenced for a study of CD8 T cells in ankylosing spondylitis (dated by TCRdb to 2016 to 2017). About the full investigation: The study profiled T cell receptor beta repertoires in healthy donors and ankylosing spondylitis patients to find disease-linked TCR variants. The full study cohort was made up of about 25 ankylosing spondylitis patients and over 90 healthy donors. Samples of peripheral blood were taken, and for ankylosing spondylitis patients, synovial fluid was collected as well. Results the study describes overall, beyond this receptor: Some TCR beta motif variants had previously been reported in synovial fluid and blood of reactive arthritis patients, which suggested common disease-initiation mechanisms. The disease-linked clones had a CD8+ phenotype and were found at relatively low frequencies in peripheral blood. Blood from ankylosing spondylitis patients appeared to be characterized by a TCR beta motif made up of about 8 highly homologous amino acid variants. According to the report, matched synovial fluid samples from ankylosing spondylitis patients were significantly enriched for the disease-linked clones.

Ten or more counts support this clonotype. Its recognized antigen is unknown. There are no base qualities to consult, and no much larger clone falls within one base. Sequencing was performed on an Illumina HiSeq 2500. Quantitative 5'-RACE with molecular barcodes was the method used to prepare the TCR beta libraries. The published analysis was carried out like this. To identify disease-linked TCR variants, a new computational method was used, one built on a probabilistic model of VDJ rearrangement. The raw public data were reprocessed by TCRdb itself: fastp quality trimming at Q25, MiXCR clonotype calling, in-frame beta chains only. Rows with one shared CDR3 protein collapse into an entry with the most common genes and DNA. For this entry, the V and J calls and clone size follow TCRdb and not the study's own pipeline. Within this sample are roughly 220,000 distinct CDR3 sequences, with roughly a tenth of them counted one time only. The top ten hold roughly a fifth of the sample.

The germline V and J ends show losses of 3 bases and 3 bases respectively, and no gene match explains 0 bases of the junction. CDR1 and CDR2 are drawn from the germline V gene (reference sequence): LGHDT, YNNKEL. The CDR3, cysteine through phenylalanine, is 13 amino acids long. Only CDR3 DNA remains: 39 bases, in frame from the first base. The TCR originated in a male donor with ankylosing spondylitis or in good health (not recorded which). Sequenced sample: blood, either unsorted or a sorted T cell fraction (not recorded which). The sequence is built from TRBV3-1 and TRBJ2-7; TRBD2 matches 9 bases in the middle. The CDR3 reads CASSQTSGYEQYF. The bases read TGTGCCAGCAGCCAGACTAGCGGCTACGAGCAGTACTTC.